The source of this T cell receptor (beta chain) is a study of T-cell memory formation after mild COVID-19. Per germline, CDR1 KGHDR and CDR2 SFDVKD. Trimming removed 12 bases from V and 0 bases from J; junction bases left unmatched: 3. The CDR3 totals 15 residues. Constant-segment primers served in 5'RACE that generated TCR alpha and TCR beta cDNA libraries bearing sample barcodes and UMIs. Via MiXCR, TCRdb re-called the 5' RACE reads, giving one row per CDR3 protein. The sample records about 60,000 distinct CDR3 sequences, 10% to 15% being singletons. The material sequenced was PBMCs or a T cell subset sorted from them (not recorded which). The rearrangement joins TRBV24-1 to TRBJ2-6; the match to TRBD1 covers 11 bases. This TCR derives from a man aged 18 to 29 who had mild COVID-19 (a few samples of this study predate the infection). Cell type and time point are not known. The CDR3, as DNA: TGTGCCTCCGGGACAGGGGGCTCTGGGGCCAACGTCCTGACTTTC. Protein product: CASGTGGSGANVLTF.